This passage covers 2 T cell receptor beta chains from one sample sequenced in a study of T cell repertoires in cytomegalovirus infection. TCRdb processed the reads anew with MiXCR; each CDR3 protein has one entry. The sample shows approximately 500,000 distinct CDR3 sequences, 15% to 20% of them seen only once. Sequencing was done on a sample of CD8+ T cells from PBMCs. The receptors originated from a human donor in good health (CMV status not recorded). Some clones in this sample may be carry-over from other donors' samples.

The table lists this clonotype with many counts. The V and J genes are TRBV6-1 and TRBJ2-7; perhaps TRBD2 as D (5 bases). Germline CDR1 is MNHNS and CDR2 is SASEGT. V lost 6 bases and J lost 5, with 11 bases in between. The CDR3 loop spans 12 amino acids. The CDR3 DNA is TGTGCCAGCAGAGGACTTATTGACGAGCAGTACTTC. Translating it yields CASRGLIDEQYF.

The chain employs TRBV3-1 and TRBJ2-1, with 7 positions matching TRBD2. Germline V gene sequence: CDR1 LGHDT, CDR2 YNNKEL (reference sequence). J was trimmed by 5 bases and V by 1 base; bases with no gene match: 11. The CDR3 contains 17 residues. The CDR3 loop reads CASSQGVELAENNEQFF. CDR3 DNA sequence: TGTGCCAGCAGCCAAGGTGTGGAGCTAGCGGAAAACAATGAGCAGTTCTTC.